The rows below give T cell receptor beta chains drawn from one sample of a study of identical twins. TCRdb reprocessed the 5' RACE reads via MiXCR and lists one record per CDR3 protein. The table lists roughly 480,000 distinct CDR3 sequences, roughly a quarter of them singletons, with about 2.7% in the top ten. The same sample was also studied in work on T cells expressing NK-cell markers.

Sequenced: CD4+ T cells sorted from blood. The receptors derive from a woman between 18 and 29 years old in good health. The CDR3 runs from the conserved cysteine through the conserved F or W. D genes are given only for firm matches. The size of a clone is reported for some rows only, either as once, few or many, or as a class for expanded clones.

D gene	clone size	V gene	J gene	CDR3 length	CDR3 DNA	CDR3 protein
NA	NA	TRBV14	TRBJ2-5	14	TGTGCCAGCAGCCTCGCGCCGGGGAGGGAGACCCAGTACTTC	CASSLAPGRETQYF
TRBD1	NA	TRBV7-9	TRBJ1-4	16	TGTGCCAGCCACAGGGCCCTGACAGGGGCGGATGAAAAACTGTTTTTT	CASHRALTGADEKLFF
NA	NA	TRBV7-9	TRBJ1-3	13	TGTGCCAGCAGCTTAGTTGGAGTGCACACCATATATTTT	CASSLVGVHTIYF
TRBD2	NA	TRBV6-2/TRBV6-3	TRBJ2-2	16	TGTGCCAGCAGTTACTCCAGCGGGAGCCTCACCGGGGAGCTGTTTTTT	CASSYSSGSLTGELFF
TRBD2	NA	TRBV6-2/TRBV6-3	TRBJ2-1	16	TGTGCCAGCGGTACGGGTAGCGGGAGTTTCTACAATGAGCAGTTCTTC	CASGTGSGSFYNEQFF
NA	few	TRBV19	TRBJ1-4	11	TGTGCCAGTAGTATAGTCGGTAAACTGTTTTTT	CASSIVGKLFF
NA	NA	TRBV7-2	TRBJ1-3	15	TGTGCCAGCAGCTTATCGGGCAGGGCTGGAAACACCATATATTTT	CASSLSGRAGNTIYF
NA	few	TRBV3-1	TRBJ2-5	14	TGTGCCAGCAGCCTACCCCCAACGGCAGAGACCCAGTACTTC	CASSLPPTAETQYF
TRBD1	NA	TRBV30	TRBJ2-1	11	TGTGCCTGGAGTCAGGGACAGCTGCAGTTCTTC	CAWSQGQLQFF
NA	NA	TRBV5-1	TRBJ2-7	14	TGCGCCAGCAGCTTGGTCGGGCTAGGTTACGAGCAGTACTTC	CASSLVGLGYEQYF
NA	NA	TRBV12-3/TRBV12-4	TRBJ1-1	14	TGTGCCAGCACCTATGACAGGTTGGACACTGAAGCTTTCTTT	CASTYDRLDTEAFF
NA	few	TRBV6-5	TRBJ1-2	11	TGTGCCAGCAGTTATGAAGGGGGCTACACCTTC	CASSYEGGYTF
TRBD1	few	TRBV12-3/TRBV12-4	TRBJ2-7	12	TGTGCCAGCGGACAGGTTTCCTACGAGCAGTACTTC	CASGQVSYEQYF
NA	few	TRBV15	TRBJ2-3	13	TGTGCCACCGGCAGCGGCACGACAGATACGCAGTATTTT	CATGSGTTDTQYF
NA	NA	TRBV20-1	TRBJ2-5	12	TGCAGTGCTAGCAAGGGATGGGAGAACCAGTACTTC	CSASKGWENQYF
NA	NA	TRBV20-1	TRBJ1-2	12	TGCAGTGCTAGTGGGCGAAACTATGGCTACACCTTC	CSASGRNYGYTF
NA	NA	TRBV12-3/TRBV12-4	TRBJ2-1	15	TGTGCCAGCAGTTTTCGGACAGTTTCCTACAATGAGCAGTTCTTC	CASSFRTVSYNEQFF
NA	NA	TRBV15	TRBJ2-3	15	TGTGCCACCAGCAGAGGGGCTATCACTGGGGATACGCAGTATTTT	CATSRGAITGDTQYF
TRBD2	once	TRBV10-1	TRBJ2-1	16	TGCGCCAGCAGCAATGCACTAGCGGGAGACATCGATGAGCAGTTCTTC	CASSNALAGDIDEQFF
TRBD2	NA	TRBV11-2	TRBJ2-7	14	TGTGCCAGCAGCCGGGAGGCAGGCCCCTACGAGCAGTACTTC	CASSREAGPYEQYF
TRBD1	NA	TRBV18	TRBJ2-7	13	TGTGCCAGCTCGGCCGGGACAGTCTACGAGCAGTACTTC	CASSAGTVYEQYF
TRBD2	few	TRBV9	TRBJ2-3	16	TGTGCCAGCAGCCCCGGGGGGACTAGCGGGGCCTATACGCAGTATTTT	CASSPGGTSGAYTQYF
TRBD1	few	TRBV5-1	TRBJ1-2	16	TGCGCCAGCAGCTGGACCGGGACAGGGCTTAACTATGGCTACACCTTC	CASSWTGTGLNYGYTF
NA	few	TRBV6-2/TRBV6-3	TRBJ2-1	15	TGTGCCAGCAGGGCCGGGACGACTCCTTTAAATGAGCAGTTCTTC	CASRAGTTPLNEQFF
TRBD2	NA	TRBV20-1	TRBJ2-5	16	TGCAGTGCTGGCCGAGGGACTAGCGGGAGGCGGGAGACCCAGTACTTC	CSAGRGTSGRRETQYF
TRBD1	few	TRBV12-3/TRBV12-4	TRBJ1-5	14	TGTGCCAGCAGGGAGACAGGGTCCAATCAGCCCCAGCATTTT	CASRETGSNQPQHF
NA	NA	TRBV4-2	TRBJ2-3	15	TGTGCCAGCAGCCAAGCTGGACAGAACACAGATACGCAGTATTTT	CASSQAGQNTDTQYF
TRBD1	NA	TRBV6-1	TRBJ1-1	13	TGTGCCACCGCCCACAGGGGGGTGGCTGAAGCTTTCTTT	CATAHRGVAEAFF
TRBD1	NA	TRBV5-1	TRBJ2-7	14	TGCGCCAGCAGCTTGGCAGAACAGGGGAACGAGCAGTACTTC	CASSLAEQGNEQYF
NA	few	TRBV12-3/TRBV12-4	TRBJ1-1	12	TGTGCCAGCAGTATTCGGGTGACTGAAGCTTTCTTT	CASSIRVTEAFF
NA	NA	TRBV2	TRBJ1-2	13	TGTGCCAGCAGTGATATAGTCGACTATGGCTACACCTTC	CASSDIVDYGYTF
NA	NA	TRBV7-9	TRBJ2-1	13	TGTGCCAGCAGCTTAGCGCCTTCCAATGAGCAGTTCTTC	CASSLAPSNEQFF
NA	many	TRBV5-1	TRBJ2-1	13	TGCGCCAGCAGCTCCGGGGGGCCCAATGAGCAGTTCTTC	CASSSGGPNEQFF
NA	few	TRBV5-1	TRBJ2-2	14	TGCGCCAGCAGCTTGGGACAGAAGGCCGGGGAGCTGTTTTTT	CASSLGQKAGELFF
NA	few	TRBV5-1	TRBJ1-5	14	TGCGCCAGCAGCTTGTCAGGGATCAATCAGCCCCAGCATTTT	CASSLSGINQPQHF
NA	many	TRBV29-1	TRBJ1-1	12	TGCAGCGTGGGCCGTCAGAACACTGAAGCTTTCTTT	CSVGRQNTEAFF